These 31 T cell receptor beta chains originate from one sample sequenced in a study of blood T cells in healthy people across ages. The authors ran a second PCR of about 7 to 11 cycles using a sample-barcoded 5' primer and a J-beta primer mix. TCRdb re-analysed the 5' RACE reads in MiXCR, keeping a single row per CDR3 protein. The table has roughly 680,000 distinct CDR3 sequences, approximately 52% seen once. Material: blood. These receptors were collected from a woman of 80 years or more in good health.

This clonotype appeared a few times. CDR3 DNA: TGTGCCAGTAGGGGGGACCCGCAAACCTACGAGCAGTACTTC. Its protein is CASRGDPQTYEQYF. V usage is TRBV19 and J usage is TRBJ2-7; D possibly uses TRBD1 or TRBD2 (5 bases each). The V and J ends lost 6 bases and 2 bases respectively, with 14 bases between them. The CDR3 covers 14 residues. CDR1 is LNHDA and CDR2 is SQIVND in the germline V gene (reference sequence).

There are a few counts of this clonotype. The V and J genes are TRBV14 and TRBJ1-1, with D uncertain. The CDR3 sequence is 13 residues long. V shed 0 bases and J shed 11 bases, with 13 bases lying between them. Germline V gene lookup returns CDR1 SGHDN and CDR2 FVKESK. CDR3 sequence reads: CASSQDLVESAFF. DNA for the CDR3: TGTGCCAGCAGCCAAGACCTGGTTGAGTCCGCTTTCTTT.

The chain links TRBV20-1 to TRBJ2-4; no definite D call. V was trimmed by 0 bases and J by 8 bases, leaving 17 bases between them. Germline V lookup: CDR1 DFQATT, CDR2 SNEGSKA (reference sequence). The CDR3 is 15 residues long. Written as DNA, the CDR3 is TGCAGTGCTAGAGATAGTCGAGCCTCATGGGACATTCAGTACTTC. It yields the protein CSARDSRASWDIQYF.

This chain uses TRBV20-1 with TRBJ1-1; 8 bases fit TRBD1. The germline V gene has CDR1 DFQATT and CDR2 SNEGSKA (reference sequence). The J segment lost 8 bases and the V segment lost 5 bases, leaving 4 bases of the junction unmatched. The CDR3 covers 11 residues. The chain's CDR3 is CSAWQGAEAFF. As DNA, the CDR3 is TGCAGTGCTTGGCAGGGGGCGGAAGCTTTCTTT.

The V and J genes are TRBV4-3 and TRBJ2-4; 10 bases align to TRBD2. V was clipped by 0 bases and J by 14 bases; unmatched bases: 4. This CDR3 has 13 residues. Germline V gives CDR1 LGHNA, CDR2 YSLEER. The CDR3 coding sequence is TGCGCCAGCAGCCAAGAACAGCGGGGGGGAAAGTACTTC. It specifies CASSQEQRGGKYF.

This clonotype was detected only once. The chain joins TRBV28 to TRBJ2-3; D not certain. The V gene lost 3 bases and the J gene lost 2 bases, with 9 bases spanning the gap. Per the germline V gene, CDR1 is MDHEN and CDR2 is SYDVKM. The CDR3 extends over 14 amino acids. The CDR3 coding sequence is TGTGCCAGCAGTTTGGGGAAGTTCACAGATACGCAGTATTTT. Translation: CASSLGKFTDTQYF.

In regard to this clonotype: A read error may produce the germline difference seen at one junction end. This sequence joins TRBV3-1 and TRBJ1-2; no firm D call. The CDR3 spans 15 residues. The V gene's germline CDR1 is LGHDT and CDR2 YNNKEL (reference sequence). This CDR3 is CASSRPLGANYGYTF. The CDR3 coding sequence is TGTGCCAGCAGCCGCCCCCTTGGAGCTAACTATGGCTATACCTTC.

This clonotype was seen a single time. This CDR3 is CATSETSGDSYEQYF. As DNA, the CDR3 is TGTGCCACCAGTGAGACTTCCGGAGACAGCTACGAGCAGTACTTC. The J gene is TRBJ2-7, the V gene TRBV24-1; TRBD1 is a possible D gene (5 bases). CDR1 is KGHDR and CDR2 is SFDVKD in the germline V gene. CDR3 size: 15 residues. V was clipped by 4 bases and J by 3 bases, with 15 bases between them.

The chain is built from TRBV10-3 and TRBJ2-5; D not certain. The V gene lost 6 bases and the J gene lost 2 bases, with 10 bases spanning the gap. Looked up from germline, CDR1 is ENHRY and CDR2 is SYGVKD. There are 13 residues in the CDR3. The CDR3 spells CAIRADNQETQYF. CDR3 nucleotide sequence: TGTGCCATCAGGGCAGACAATCAAGAGACCCAGTACTTC.

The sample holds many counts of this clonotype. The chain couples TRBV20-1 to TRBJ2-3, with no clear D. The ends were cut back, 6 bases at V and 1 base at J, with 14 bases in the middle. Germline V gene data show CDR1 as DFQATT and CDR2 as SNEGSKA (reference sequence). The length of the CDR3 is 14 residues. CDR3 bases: TGCAGTGCCAAGAGAGGAGCTGGCACAGATACGCAGTATTTT. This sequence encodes CSAKRGAGTDTQYF.

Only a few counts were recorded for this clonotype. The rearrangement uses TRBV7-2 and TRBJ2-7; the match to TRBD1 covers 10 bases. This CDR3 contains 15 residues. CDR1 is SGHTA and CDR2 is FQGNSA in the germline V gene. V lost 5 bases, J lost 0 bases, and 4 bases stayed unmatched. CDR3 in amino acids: CASSEGQGISYEQYF. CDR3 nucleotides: TGTGCCAGCAGCGAGGGACAGGGGATCTCCTACGAGCAGTACTTC.

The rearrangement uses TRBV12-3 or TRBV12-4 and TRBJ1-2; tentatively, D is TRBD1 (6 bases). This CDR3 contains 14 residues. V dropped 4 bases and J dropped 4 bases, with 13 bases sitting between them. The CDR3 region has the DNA TGTGCCAGCAGTTGGACAGCCAGACGCTATGGCTACACCTTC. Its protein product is CASSWTARRYGYTF.

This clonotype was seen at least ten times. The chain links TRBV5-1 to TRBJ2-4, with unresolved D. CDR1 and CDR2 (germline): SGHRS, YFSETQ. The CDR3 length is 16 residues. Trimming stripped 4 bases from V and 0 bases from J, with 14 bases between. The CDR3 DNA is TGCGCCAGCAGCCCCGTATCGAGTCTAGCCAAAAACATTCAGTACTTC. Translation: CASSPVSSLAKNIQYF.

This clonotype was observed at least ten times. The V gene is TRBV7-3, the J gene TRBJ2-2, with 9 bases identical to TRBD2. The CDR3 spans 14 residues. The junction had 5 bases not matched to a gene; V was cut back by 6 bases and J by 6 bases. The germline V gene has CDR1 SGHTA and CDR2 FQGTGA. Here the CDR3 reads CASRFSGGPGELFF. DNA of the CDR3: TGTGCCAGCAGGTTTAGCGGGGGTCCCGGGGAGCTGTTTTTT.

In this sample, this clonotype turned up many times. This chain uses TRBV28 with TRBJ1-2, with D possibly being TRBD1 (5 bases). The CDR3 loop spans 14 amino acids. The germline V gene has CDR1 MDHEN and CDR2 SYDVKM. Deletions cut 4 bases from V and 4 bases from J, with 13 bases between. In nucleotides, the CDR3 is TGTGCCAGCAGTTCTCCGCCGGGGGGCTATGGCTACACCTTC. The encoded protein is CASSSPPGGYGYTF.

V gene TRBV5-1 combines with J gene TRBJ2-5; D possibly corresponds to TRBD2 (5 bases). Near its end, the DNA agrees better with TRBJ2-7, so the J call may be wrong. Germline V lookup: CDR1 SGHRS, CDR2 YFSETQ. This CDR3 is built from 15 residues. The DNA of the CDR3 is TGCGCCAGCAGCTTGGGTGGCGGGTTCCTCTACGAGCAGTACTTC. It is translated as CASSLGGGFLYEQYF.

CDR3 amino acids: CASSFGGRLSGELFF. DNA for the CDR3: TGTGCCAGCAGTTTCGGGGGACGTCTCTCTGGGGAGCTGTTTTTT. The chain couples TRBV27 to TRBJ2-2; TRBD2 might be the D (6 bases). V was shortened by 3 bases and J by 8 bases, with 16 bases between the two germline ends. Germline assignment: CDR1 MNHEY and CDR2 SMNVEV (reference sequence). The CDR3 is 15 residues long.

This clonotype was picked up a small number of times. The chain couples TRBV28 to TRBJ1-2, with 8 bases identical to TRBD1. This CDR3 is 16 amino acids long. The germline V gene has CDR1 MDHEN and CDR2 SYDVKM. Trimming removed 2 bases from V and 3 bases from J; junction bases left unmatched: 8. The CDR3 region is CASSLPPRTGHYGYTF. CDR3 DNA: TGTGCCAGCAGTTTACCACCCCGGACAGGGCACTATGGCTACACCTTC.

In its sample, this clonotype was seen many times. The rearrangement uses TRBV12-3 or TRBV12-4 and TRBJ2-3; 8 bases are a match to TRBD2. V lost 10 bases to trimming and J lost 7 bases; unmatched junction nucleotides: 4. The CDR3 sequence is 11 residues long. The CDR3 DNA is TGTGCCACTACTAGCGGCCATACGCAGTATTTT. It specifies CATTSGHTQYF.

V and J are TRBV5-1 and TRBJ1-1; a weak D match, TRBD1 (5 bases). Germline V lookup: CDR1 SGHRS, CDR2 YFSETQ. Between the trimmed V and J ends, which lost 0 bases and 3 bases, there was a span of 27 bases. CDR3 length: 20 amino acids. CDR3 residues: CASSLGVWRLQDYDDTEAFF. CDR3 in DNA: TGCGCCAGCAGCTTGGGAGTTTGGAGGTTACAGGACTACGACGACACTGAAGCTTTCTTT.

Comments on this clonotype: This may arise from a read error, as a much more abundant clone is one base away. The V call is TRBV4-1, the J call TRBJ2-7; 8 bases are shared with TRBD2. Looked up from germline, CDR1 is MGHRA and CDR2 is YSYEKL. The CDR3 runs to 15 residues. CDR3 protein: CARSQGPSGSYEQYF. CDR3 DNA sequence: TGCGCCAGAAGCCAAGGGCCTAGCGGGTCCTACGAGCAGTACTTC.

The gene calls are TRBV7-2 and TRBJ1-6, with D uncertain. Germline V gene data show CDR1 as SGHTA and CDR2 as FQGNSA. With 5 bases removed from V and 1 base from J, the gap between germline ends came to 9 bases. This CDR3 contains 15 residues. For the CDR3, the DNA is TGTGCCAGCAGCCGGACGGATTCCTATAATTCACCCCTCCACTTT. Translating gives CASSRTDSYNSPLHF.

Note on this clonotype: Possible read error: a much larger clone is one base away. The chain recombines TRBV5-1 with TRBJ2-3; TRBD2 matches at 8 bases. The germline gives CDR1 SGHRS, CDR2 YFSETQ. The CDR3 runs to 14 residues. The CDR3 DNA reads TGCGTCAGCAGCCCGGGAGGGGCCGCAGATACGCAGTATTTT. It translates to CVSSPGGAADTQYF.

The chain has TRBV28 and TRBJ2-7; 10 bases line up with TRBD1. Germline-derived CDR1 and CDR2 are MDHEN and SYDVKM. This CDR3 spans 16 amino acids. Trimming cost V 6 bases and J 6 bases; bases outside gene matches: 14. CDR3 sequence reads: CASSFLRGTGVSEQYF. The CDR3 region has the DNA TGTGCCAGCAGCTTCCTCAGGGGGACAGGGGTTTCCGAGCAGTACTTC.

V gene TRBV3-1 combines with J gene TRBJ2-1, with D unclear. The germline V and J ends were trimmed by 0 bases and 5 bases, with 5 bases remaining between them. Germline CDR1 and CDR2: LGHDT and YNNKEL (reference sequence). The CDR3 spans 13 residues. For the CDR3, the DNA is TGTGCCAGCAGCCAAGAGCCCAACAATGAGCAGTTCTTC. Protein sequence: CASSQEPNNEQFF.

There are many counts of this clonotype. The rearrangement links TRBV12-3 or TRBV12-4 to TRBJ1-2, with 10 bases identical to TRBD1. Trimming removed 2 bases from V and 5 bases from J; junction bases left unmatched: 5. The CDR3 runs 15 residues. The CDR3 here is CASSLSPGQGYGYTF. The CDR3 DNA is TGTGCCAGCAGTTTAAGTCCGGGACAGGGGTATGGCTACACCTTC.

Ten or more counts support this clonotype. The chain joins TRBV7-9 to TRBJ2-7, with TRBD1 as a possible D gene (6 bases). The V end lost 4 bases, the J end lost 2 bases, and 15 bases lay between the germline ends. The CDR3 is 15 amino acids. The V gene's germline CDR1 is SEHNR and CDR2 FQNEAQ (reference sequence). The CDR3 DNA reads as TGTGCCAGCAGCTCGACGACAGGCGCGGCCTACGAGCAGTACTTC. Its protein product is CASSSTTGAAYEQYF.

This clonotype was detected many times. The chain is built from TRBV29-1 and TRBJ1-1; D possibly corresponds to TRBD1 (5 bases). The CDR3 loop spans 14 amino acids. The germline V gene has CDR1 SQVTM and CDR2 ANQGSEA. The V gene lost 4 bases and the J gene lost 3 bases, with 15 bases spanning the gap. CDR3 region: CSVGEQGWDTEAFF. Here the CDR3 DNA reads TGCAGCGTTGGCGAGCAGGGCTGGGACACTGAAGCTTTCTTT. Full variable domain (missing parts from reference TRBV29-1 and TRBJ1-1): SAVISQKPSRDICQRGTSLTIQCQVDSQVTMMFWYRQQPGQSLTLIATANQGSEATYESGFVIDKFPISRPNLTFSTLTVSNMSPEDSSIYLCSVGEQGWDTEAFFGQGTRLTVV.

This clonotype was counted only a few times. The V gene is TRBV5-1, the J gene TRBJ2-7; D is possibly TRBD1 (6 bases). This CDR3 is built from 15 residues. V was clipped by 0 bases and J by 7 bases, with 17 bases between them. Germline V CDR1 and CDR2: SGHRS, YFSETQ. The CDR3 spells CASSLAEQGKYEQYF. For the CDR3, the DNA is TGCGCCAGCAGCTTGGCCGAGCAGGGGAAGTATGAGCAGTACTTC.

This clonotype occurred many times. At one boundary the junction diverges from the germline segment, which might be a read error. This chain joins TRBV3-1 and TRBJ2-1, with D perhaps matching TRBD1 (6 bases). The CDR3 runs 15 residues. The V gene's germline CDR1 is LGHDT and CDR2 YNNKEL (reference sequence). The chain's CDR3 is CASIQEGVFYNEQFF. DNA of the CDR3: TGTGCCAGCATCCAAGAGGGGGTTTTCTACAATGAGCAGTTCTTC.

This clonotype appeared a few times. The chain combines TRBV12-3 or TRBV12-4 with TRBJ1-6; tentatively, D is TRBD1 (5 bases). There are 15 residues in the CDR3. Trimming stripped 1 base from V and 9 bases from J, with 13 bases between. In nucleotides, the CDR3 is TGTGCCAGCAGTTTAGAAACCTCCAGGGTTTCACCCCTCCACTTT. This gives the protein CASSLETSRVSPLHF.